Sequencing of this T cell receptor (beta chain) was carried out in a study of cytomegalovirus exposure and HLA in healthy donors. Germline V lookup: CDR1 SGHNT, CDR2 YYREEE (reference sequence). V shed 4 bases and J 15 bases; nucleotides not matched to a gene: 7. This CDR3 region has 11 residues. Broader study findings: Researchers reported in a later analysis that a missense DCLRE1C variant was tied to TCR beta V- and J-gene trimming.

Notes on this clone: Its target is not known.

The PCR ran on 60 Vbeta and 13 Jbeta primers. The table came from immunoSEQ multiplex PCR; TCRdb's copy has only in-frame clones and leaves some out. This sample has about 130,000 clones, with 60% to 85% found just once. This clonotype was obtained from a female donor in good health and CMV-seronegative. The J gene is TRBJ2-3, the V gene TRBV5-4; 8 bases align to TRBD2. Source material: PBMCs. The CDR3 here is CASSQAGVCYF. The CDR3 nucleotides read TGTGCCAGCAGCCAAGCGGGAGTATGCTATTTT.